Described below is a single T cell receptor (beta chain) sequence and its context. It has no known antigen specificity. Nothing much larger sits one base from this clone, and base qualities are not available. The CDR3 regions of human TCRbeta chains were analyzed by immunosequencing. The paper's processing steps were these. Repertoire TCRs were matched against a reference library of SARS-CoV-2-specific TCRs generated with the MIRA antigen-specificity platform. Breadth meant the fraction of unique TCRs that were SARS-CoV-2-associated, whereas depth meant the fraction of total T cells that were SARS-CoV-2-associated. Using the MIRA data, each spike-specific TCR was mapped to the spike region that the TCR reacts to and placed in a CD4 or CD8 class. Log10-transformed breadth and depth values were compared by one-way ANOVA with Sidak's multiple comparisons tests. The immuneACCESS repertoire file appears here via TCRdb, limited to in-frame rearrangements. These files lack a portion of the clones; in checked studies, under half of the deficit traces to unresolved V genes, and the cause of the others is not known. V and J calls and clone size are as listed in that table; D and trimming were resolved from the DNA. The sample table lists about 82,000 clones, roughly 84% of them with a count of one. 18% of the sample is taken by the ten largest.

The CDR3, from cysteine to phenylalanine, totals 13 residues. Solely the CDR3 DNA is kept, with 39 bases framed from the first base. Via the germline V gene (reference sequence), CDR1 is LNHDA and CDR2 SQIVND. Trimming costs V 2 bases and J 4 bases, and their ends lie 8 bases apart. The time point label corresponds to: about 28 days (+/-7) after the second vaccine dose. AZD1222 recipients whose second dose came at about 4 weeks and those whose second dose came at about 12 weeks were combined into one group, since spike-specific TCR depth and breadth did not differ between the two schedules. Vaccinee samples were obtained from the UK trials COV001 and COV002, which included a single-blind randomized controlled phase 2/3 trial of AZD1222 (ChAdOx1 nCoV-19) in healthy adults. Trial participant PBMC samples were collected at day 0 and day 28 after the second dose for TCRbeta chain sequencing. The sample is drawn from a study of T cell responses to AZD1222 COVID-19 vaccine (dated by TCRdb to 2020 to 2023). The study in broad terms: TCR sequencing was performed for approximately 240 trial participants, of whom around 210 were given two doses of AZD1222 and roughly 25 were given two doses of MenACWY control vaccine. Trial participants were enrolled by age into 18-55, 56-69 and 70-plus year subgroups, with about 150, 28 and 57 TCR-sequenced participants respectively. The study at large found these results: A significant rise in spike-specific TCR breadth and depth was observed after two AZD1222 doses relative to day 0 and relative to MenACWY recipients. Conclusions about previously exposed vaccinees are limited because only a handful of AZD1222 recipients were SARS-CoV-2 seropositive at baseline. The 56-69-year group was small, and its depth increase did not reach significance, likely because of low power. Participants were mostly white British and included more females than males, and it was suggested by the authors that clonal diversity may have been underestimated. The whole spike protein was spanned by vaccine-associated CD4 TCRs, and dominant responses were seen in regions 160-218 and 743-854. Nearly half of unique spike-specific TCRs reportedly recognized epitopes outside regions mutated in the B.1.351 and B.1.1.7 variants. Because no day 14 peak-response samples were available, repertoires were characterized only after the peak T cell response.

The clonotype originates from an adult who received the AZD1222 COVID-19 vaccine. The chain was built from TRBV19 and TRBJ1-1; TRBD1 is perhaps the D gene, given 6 matching bases. Source: peripheral blood, taken 28 days after the second AZD1222 dose. The DNA sequence reads TGTGCCAGTAGTATACAGGGGAGCACTGAAGCTTTCTTT. Its protein reads: CASSIQGSTEAFF.